These 21 T cell receptor beta chains were all obtained from the same sample, sequenced in a study of regulatory T cells in long-lasting Graves disease. CDR3 regions were amplified by Arm-PCR using iRepertoire HTBI primers to build TCR beta libraries. A single record per CDR3 protein comes from TCRdb applying MiXCR to the multiplex PCR reads. This table holds some 330,000 distinct CDR3 sequences, 12% found once. Time point meaning: newly diagnosed GD, antithyroid drugs for less than 3 months. The TCR library was made from RNA that had been extracted from PBMCs in TRIzol. The sample also formed part of further work on T cells in Graves' hyperthyroidism and ophthalmopathy.

This material consisted of peripheral blood mononuclear cells (PBMCs), taken at new diagnosis, from a patient treated with antithyroid drugs. These TCRs come from a woman under 30 with Graves disease.

This clonotype has a handful of counts. This chain joins TRBV7-6 and TRBJ2-1, with 13 positions matching TRBD2. This CDR3 has 16 residues. V trimming: 4 bases; J trimming: 10 bases; junction bases outside the gene matches: 10. Per the germline V gene, CDR1 is SGHVS and CDR2 is FNYEAQ. In DNA form, the CDR3 reads TGTGCCAGCAGCTCCGCTCAGGGACTAGCGGGGTACGAGCAGTTCTTC. It translates to CASSSAQGLAGYEQFF.

This rearrangement joins TRBV5-5 to TRBJ2-1; D is undetermined. V lost 4 bases and J 5 bases, leaving 13 bases between the germline ends. The CDR3 consists of 14 residues. Germline V gives CDR1 SGHKS, CDR2 YYEKEE (reference sequence). In nucleotides, the CDR3 is TGTGCCAGCAGCCCCCCGGCGGCGGACAATGAGCAGTTCTTC. Translated: CASSPPAADNEQFF.

This clonotype was observed at least ten times. This chain connects TRBV7-2 to TRBJ2-7; unclear D gene. The CDR3 has 14 amino acids. Germline CDR1 SGHTA, CDR2 FQGNSA. Trimming took 0 bases from V and 3 from J, leaving 9 bases between them. In nucleotides, the CDR3 is TGTGCCAGCAGCTTAGCCCCAGGCCTCTACGAGCAGTACTTC. This translates into CASSLAPGLYEQYF.

This sequence joins TRBV6-4 and TRBJ1-2, with TRBD1 matching over 8 bases. Germline trimming cut 7 bases from V and 0 bases from J; bases unmatched to any gene: 7. The CDR3 covers 15 residues. Germline lookup yields CDR1 MRHNA and CDR2 SNTAGT. This CDR3 is CASTYWTGSNYGYTF. CDR3 in DNA: TGTGCCAGCACCTACTGGACAGGGTCTAACTATGGCTACACCTTC.

This clonotype occurred many times. This sequence joins TRBV11-2 and TRBJ1-1; D gene ambiguous. The CDR3 is 12 amino acids. Germline CDR1 is SGHAT and CDR2 is FQNNGV. The V and J ends lost 0 bases and 11 bases respectively, with 10 bases between them. The CDR3, as DNA: TGTGCCAGCAGCTTAGAGAGACAAACGGCTTTCTTT. Its protein product is CASSLERQTAFF.

The genes are TRBV7-9 and TRBJ1-2; TRBD1 agrees at 10 bases. The germline CDR1 and CDR2 sequences are SEHNR and FQNEAQ (reference sequence). J lost 9 bases, V lost 5 bases, and 12 bases had no gene match. This CDR3 has 15 residues. The CDR3 here is CASSPEPGQGISYTF. The CDR3 DNA is TGTGCCAGCAGCCCAGAACCGGGACAGGGGATAAGCTACACCTTC.

The sample holds many counts of this clonotype. V and J are TRBV12-3 or TRBV12-4 and TRBJ1-2, with unresolved D. This CDR3 region has 16 residues. V was cut by 6 bases and J by 8 bases, with 25 bases left in between. CDR3 amino acids: CASSPGHRLFGLGYTF. The CDR3 coding sequence is TGTGCCAGCAGCCCGGGCCATAGGCTCTTTGGTCTAGGCTACACCTTC.

This clonotype was seen just once. This may be a read error: a much more frequent sequence differs by one nucleotide. The V and J genes are TRBV10-3 and TRBJ1-2, with D perhaps matching TRBD1 (5 bases). Germline CDR1 is ENHRY and CDR2 is SYGVKD. V dropped 7 bases and J dropped 8 bases, with 14 bases sitting between them. CDR3 length: 12 amino acids. CDR3 sequence (DNA): TGTGCCATCACCCAAGCGACAGTCGGCTACACCTTC. As protein: CAITQATVGYTF.

This clonotype appeared many times. The V and J genes are TRBV29-1 and TRBJ1-1; D ambiguous. Trimming left V 5 bases short and J 0 bases short, with 7 bases between. This CDR3 comprises 12 residues. The germline V gene encodes CDR1 SQVTM and CDR2 ANQGSEA. CDR3 residues: CSVSGLNTEAFF. CDR3 DNA: TGCAGCGTTTCCGGGCTGAACACTGAAGCTTTCTTT.

This clonotype was counted at least ten times. This chain joins TRBV10-3 and TRBJ2-1; 9 bases agree with TRBD1. Germline V gene lookup returns CDR1 ENHRY and CDR2 SYGVKD. The V and J ends lost 7 bases and 7 bases, in that order; junction bases with no gene match: 8. The CDR3 is 14 amino acids. CDR3 nucleotide sequence: TGTGCCATCACCGAACAGGGGGCGCGGAATGAGCAGTTCTTC. Its protein product is CAITEQGARNEQFF.

This clonotype was observed many times. The chain links TRBV6-1 to TRBJ1-3; 8 nucleotides line up with TRBD1. Germline V CDR1 and CDR2: MNHNS, SASEGT. The CDR3 contains 12 residues. The V and J ends lost 10 bases and 7 bases, in that order; junction bases with no gene match: 6. The CDR3 sequence is CAILTGANTIYF. The DNA for the CDR3 is TGTGCCATACTGACAGGGGCCAACACCATATATTTT.

The chain joins TRBV18 to TRBJ1-5; D is unresolved. CDR1 is KGHSH and CDR2 is LQKENI in the germline V gene. V lost 4 bases, J lost 0 bases, and 10 bases lay in between. This CDR3 region has 15 residues. The CDR3 sequence: CASSRKADSNQPQHF. CDR3 nucleotide sequence: TGTGCCAGCTCACGTAAAGCGGATAGCAATCAGCCCCAGCATTTT.

This clonotype was recorded many times. The chain uses TRBV10-3 and TRBJ2-5; tentatively, D is TRBD1 (5 bases). The ends were cut back, 2 bases at V and 4 bases at J, with 8 bases in the middle. CDR3 length: 13 residues. Germline CDR1 is ENHRY and CDR2 is SYGVKD. In DNA, the CDR3 is TGTGCCATCAGTGAGGGGGCAGGAGAGACCCAGTACTTC. Its protein is CAISEGAGETQYF.

This clonotype was seen many times. The genes are TRBV12-3 or TRBV12-4 and TRBJ1-1; tentative D call: TRBD1 (5 bases). The CDR3 covers 14 residues. The germline V and J ends were trimmed by 3 bases and 1 base, with 9 bases remaining between them. CDR3 residues: CASSFPQANTEAFF. The CDR3 DNA follows: TGTGCCAGCAGTTTTCCACAGGCGAACACTGAAGCTTTCTTT.

V is TRBV20-1 and J is TRBJ2-1; 8 bases are a match to TRBD2. Trimming cost V 3 bases and J 2 bases; bases outside gene matches: 21. The CDR3 loop spans 20 amino acids. The germline V gene encodes CDR1 DFQATT and CDR2 SNEGSKA (reference sequence). The CDR3 sequence: CSARDPPGIKAGATYNEQFF. The CDR3 coding sequence is TGCAGTGCTAGGGACCCCCCGGGGATCAAAGCGGGGGCCACCTACAATGAGCAGTTCTTC.

This clonotype was counted ten times or more. V usage is TRBV20-1 and J usage is TRBJ1-1, with 9 nucleotides matching TRBD1. From germline, CDR1 is DFQATT and CDR2 SNEGSKA (reference sequence). This CDR3 region has 14 residues. V gave up 4 bases and J gave up 5 bases; unmatched junction bases: 8. CDR3 protein: CSAMRQGGNTEAFF. The DNA of the CDR3 is TGCAGTGCTATGAGACAGGGGGGGAATACTGAAGCTTTCTTT.

This clonotype was picked up a small number of times. J is TRBJ2-1 and V is TRBV29-1, with 10 bases identical to TRBD1. The CDR3 covers 14 residues. With 7 bases clipped from V and 6 bases from J, the junction kept 9 bases outside the gene matches. Germline V lookup: CDR1 SQVTM, CDR2 ANQGSEA. The CDR3 nucleotides are TGCAGCGCGAAGGGCGACAGGGGGCTCAATGAGCAGTTCTTC. This translates into CSAKGDRGLNEQFF.

This clonotype was detected only a few times. This sequence joins TRBV6-1 and TRBJ1-1; the D is unclear. Germline assignment: CDR1 MNHNS and CDR2 SASEGT. Trimming left V 7 bases short and J 4 bases short, with 10 bases between. CDR3 length: 12 amino acids. CDR3 in DNA: TGTGCCAGCATGGGTTATATCACTGAAGCTTTCTTT. Translated, it gives CASMGYITEAFF.

The genes are TRBV12-3 or TRBV12-4 and TRBJ2-7, with no clear D. The CDR3 spans 12 residues. CDR3 DNA: TGTGCCAGCAGTCAAAGCTCCCACGAGCAGTACGTC. It codes for CASSQSSHEQYV.

This clonotype has only a few counts. The genes are TRBV6-2 or TRBV6-3 and TRBJ2-2; possibly TRBD2 for D (6 bases). Trimming stripped 1 base from V and 6 bases from J, with 9 bases between. Germline CDR1 reads MNHEY; CDR2 reads SVGEGT. CDR3 length equals 14 residues. This chain's CDR3 is CASSYYGGAGELFF. CDR3 sequence (DNA): TGTGCCAGCAGTTACTACGGGGGAGCCGGGGAGCTGTTTTTT.

This clonotype was picked up many times. V gene TRBV15 combines with J gene TRBJ1-2, with no clear D. Germline CDR1 reads LNHNV; CDR2 reads YYDKDF (reference sequence). This CDR3 contains 15 residues. V was shortened by 1 base and J by 1 base, with 10 bases between the two germline ends. CDR3 bases: TGTGCCACCAGCAGAGTAGAACTCAGTAACTATGGCTACACCTTC. It codes for CATSRVELSNYGYTF. Full variable domain (remainder filled in from reference TRBV15 and TRBJ1-2): DAMVIQNPRYQVTQFGKPVTLSCSQTLNHNVMYWYQQKSSQAPKLLFHYYDKDFNNEADTPDNFQSRRPNTSFCFLDIRSPGLGDTAMYLCATSRVELSNYGYTFGSGTRLTVV.